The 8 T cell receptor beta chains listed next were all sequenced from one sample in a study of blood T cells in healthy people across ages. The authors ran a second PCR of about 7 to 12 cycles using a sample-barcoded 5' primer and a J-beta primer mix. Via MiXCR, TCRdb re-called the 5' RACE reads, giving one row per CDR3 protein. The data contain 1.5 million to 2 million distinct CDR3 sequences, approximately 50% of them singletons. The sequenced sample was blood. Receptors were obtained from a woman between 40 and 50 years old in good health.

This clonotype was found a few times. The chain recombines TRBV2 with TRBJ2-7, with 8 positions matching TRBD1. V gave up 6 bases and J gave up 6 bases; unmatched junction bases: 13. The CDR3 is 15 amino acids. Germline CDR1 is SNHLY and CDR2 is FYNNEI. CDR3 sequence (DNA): TGTGCCAGCAGCGACAGGGGAATCAAGAGATCCGAGCAGTACTTC. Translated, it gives CASSDRGIKRSEQYF.

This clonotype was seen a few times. The CDR3 DNA reads as TGCGCCAGCAGCCACCTCAGCGGACTAGAGGGCAATGAGCAGTTCTTC. This gives the protein CASSHLSGLEGNEQFF. The chain is built from TRBV4-1 and TRBJ2-1, with 7 bases aligning to TRBD2. The trim removed 3 bases at V and 6 bases at J, leaving 11 bases unmatched. Per germline, CDR1 MGHRA and CDR2 YSYEKL. The CDR3 contains 16 residues.

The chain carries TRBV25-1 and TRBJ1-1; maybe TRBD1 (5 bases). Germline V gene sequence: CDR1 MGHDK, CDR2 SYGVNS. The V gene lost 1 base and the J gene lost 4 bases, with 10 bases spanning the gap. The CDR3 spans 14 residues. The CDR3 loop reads CASSESPRGTEAFF. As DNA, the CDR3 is TGTGCCAGCAGTGAATCTCCTAGGGGCACTGAAGCTTTCTTT.

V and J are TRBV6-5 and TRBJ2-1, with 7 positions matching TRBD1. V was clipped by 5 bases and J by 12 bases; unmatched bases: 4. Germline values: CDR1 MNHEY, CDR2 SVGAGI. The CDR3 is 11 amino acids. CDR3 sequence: CASSHGQAQFF. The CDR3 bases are TGTGCCAGCAGTCACGGACAGGCGCAGTTCTTC.

The CDR3 sequence is CASSKPGLAPMGSTDTQYF. CDR3 in DNA: TGTGCCAGCAGTAAACCGGGACTAGCCCCTATGGGAAGCACAGATACGCAGTATTTT. The V gene is TRBV6-1, the J gene TRBJ2-3; 9 bases agree with TRBD2. Germline V gives CDR1 MNHNS, CDR2 SASEGT. The CDR3 is 19 amino acids. V gave up 5 bases and J gave up 0 bases; unmatched junction bases: 15.

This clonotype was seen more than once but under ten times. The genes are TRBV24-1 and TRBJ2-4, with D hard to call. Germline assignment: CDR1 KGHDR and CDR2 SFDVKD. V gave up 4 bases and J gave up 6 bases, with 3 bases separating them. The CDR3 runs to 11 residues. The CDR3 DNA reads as TGTGCCACCAGTGAGTCAAACATTCAGTACTTC. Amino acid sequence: CATSESNIQYF.

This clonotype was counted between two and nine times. The CDR3 region is CSVEMGVADTQYF. The CDR3 region has the DNA TGCAGCGTTGAAATGGGTGTCGCAGATACGCAGTATTTT. The V and J genes are TRBV29-1 and TRBJ2-3; D remains ambiguous. V lost 2 bases to trimming and J lost 4 bases, with 10 bases between them. The CDR3 has 13 residues. Germline V gives CDR1 SQVTM, CDR2 ANQGSEA.

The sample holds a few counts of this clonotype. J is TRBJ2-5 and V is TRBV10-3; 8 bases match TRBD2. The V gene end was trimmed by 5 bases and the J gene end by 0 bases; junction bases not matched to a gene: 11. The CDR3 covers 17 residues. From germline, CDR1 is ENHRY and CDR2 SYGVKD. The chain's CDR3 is CAISPRGRGEYQETQYF. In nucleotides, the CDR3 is TGTGCCATCAGTCCCCGTGGGCGGGGGGAGTACCAAGAGACCCAGTACTTC.